Below are 2 T cell receptor beta chains sequenced from a single sample in a study of identical twins. MiXCR, run by TCRdb on the 5' RACE reads, gives a single entry per CDR3 protein. The sample includes fewer than 800,000 distinct CDR3 sequences, about 7% seen only once; the top ten take around 1.6%. The same data also contributed to another study, on yellow fever vaccine responses in identical twins.

Sequenced material: PBMCs. The receptors derive from a woman under 30 in good health.

In its sample, this clonotype was seen many times. V is TRBV14 and J is TRBJ2-3; 7 nucleotides align to TRBD1. CDR3 size: 15 residues. Germline assignment: CDR1 SGHDN and CDR2 FVKESK. Trimming removed 4 bases from V and 2 bases from J; junction bases left unmatched: 6. As DNA, the CDR3 is TGTGCCAGCAGCCCCCGGGACAGATACACAGATACGCAGTATTTT. The encoded protein is CASSPRDRYTDTQYF.

The chain links TRBV11-2 to TRBJ2-5; a weak D match, TRBD2 (7 bases). The length of the CDR3 is 15 residues. Trimming removed 5 bases at V and 5 bases at J, with 18 bases between. CDR1 and CDR2 from the germline V gene are SGHAT and FQNNGV. CDR3 protein: CASSPFGGGLETQYF. The CDR3 DNA sequence: TGTGCCAGCAGCCCGTTTGGGGGGGGCCTGGAGACCCAGTACTTC.